What follows are 2 T cell receptor beta chains derived from one specimen sequenced in a study of cytomegalovirus exposure and HLA in healthy donors. PCR used 60 Vbeta primers and 13 Jbeta primers. Sequenced by immunoSEQ multiplex PCR; TCRdb stores in-frame clones only, minus some. The sample lists more than 95,000 clones; roughly 80% were seen once. The sequenced sample was PBMCs. The receptors derive from a middle-aged woman in good health and CMV-seronegative.

CDR3 region: CASSGGGLSANTEAFF. As DNA, the CDR3 is TGTGCCAGTTCAGGGGGCGGTCTGTCCGCGAACACTGAAGCTTTCTTT. This chain joins TRBV28 and TRBJ1-1; TRBD1 agrees at 8 bases. CDR3 length: 16 residues. V was pared by 9 bases and J by 1 base, with 13 bases of the junction left unmatched. CDR1 and CDR2 (germline): MDHEN, SYDVKM. Complete variable domain (other parts from reference TRBV28 and TRBJ1-1): DVKVTQSSRYLVKRTGEKVFLECVQDMDHENMFWYRQDPGLGLRLIYFSYDVKMKEKGDIPEGYSVSREKKERFSLILESASTNQTSMYLCASSGGGLSANTEAFFGQGTRLTVV.

The rearrangement links TRBV6-6 to TRBJ1-2; TRBD1 is a possible D gene (6 bases). V lost 3 bases and J 8 bases, leaving 13 bases between the germline ends. Germline lookup yields CDR1 MNHNY and CDR2 SVGAGI (reference sequence). The CDR3 extends over 13 amino acids. CDR3 region: CASSYTDSLGYTF. CDR3 bases: TGTGCCAGCAGTTATACGGACAGTCTCGGCTACACCTTC.